This T cell receptor (beta chain) derives from a study of T cell changes during pregnancy in multiple sclerosis. In germline, CDR1 is SGHRS, CDR2 YFSETQ. The CDR3 loop spans 14 amino acids. Trimming removed 2 bases from V and 8 bases from J; junction bases left unmatched: 7. Data came from immunoSEQ multiplex PCR; TCRdb stores just in-frame clones and leaves some out. The table shows some 70,000 clones, with about nine tenths occurring only once. The chain uses TRBV5-1 and TRBJ2-1; 7 positions agree with TRBD2. The TCR sequence derives from a female donor with multiple sclerosis, enrolled in a pregnancy study. The sequencing here drew on peripheral blood, taken in the third trimester of pregnancy. CDR3 protein: CASSFALAGDEQFF. CDR3 nucleotides: TGCGCCAGCAGCTTCGCACTGGCGGGAGATGAGCAGTTCTTC.